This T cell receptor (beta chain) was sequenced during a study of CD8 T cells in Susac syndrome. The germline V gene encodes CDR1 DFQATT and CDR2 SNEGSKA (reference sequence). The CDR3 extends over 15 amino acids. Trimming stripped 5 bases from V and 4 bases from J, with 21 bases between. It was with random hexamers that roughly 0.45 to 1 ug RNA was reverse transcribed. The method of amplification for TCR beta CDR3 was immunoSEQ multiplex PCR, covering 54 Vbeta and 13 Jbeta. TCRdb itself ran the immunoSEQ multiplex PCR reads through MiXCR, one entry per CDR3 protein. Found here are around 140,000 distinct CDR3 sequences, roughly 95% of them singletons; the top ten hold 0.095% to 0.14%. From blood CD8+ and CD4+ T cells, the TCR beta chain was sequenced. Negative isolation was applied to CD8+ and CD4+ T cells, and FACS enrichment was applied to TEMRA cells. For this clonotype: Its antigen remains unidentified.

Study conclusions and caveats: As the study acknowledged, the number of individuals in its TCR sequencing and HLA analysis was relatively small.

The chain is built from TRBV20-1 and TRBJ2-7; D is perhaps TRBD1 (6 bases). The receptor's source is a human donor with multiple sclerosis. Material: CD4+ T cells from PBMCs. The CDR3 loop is CSAGPTGTPLYEQYF. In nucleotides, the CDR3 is TGCAGTGCTGGTCCAACAGGGACGCCACTTTACGAGCAGTACTTC.